This passage covers 17 T cell receptor beta chains from one sample sequenced in a study of tumor-infiltrating lymphocytes in localized non-small cell lung cancer. Here immunoSEQ multiplex PCR was the method, and the copy in TCRdb shows in-frame clones only, minus some. The repertoire consists of around 13,000 clones, with 70% to 90% occurring once and the leading ten covering approximately 3.7%. The sequenced material came from uninvolved lung tissue not adjacent to the tumor. These receptors were collected from a human donor with non-small cell lung cancer.

This chain joins TRBV28 and TRBJ2-2; no reliable D call. V was trimmed by 3 bases and J by 0 bases, leaving 11 bases between them. CDR3 length: 16 amino acids. The germline V gene has CDR1 MDHEN and CDR2 SYDVKM. The CDR3 nucleotides read TGTGCCAGCAGTTTCGGTAGCATGTCGAACACCGGGGAGCTGTTTTTT. It specifies CASSFGSMSNTGELFF.

CDR3 residues: CASSEYPDTGNTIYF. The CDR3 DNA reads as TGCGCCAGCAGTGAGTACCCGGACACGGGAAACACCATATATTTT. The chain couples TRBV10-1 to TRBJ1-3; maybe TRBD1 (5 bases). CDR1 is WNHNN, CDR2 SYGVQD, per germline (reference sequence). V was shortened by 1 base and J by 4 bases, with 11 bases between the two germline ends. The CDR3 contains 15 residues.

The V gene is TRBV6-1, the J gene TRBJ1-5; TRBD1 aligns across 7 bases. The CDR3 is 15 amino acids. V was clipped by 0 bases and J by 9 bases; unmatched bases: 8. Germline V lookup: CDR1 MNHNS, CDR2 SASEGT. CDR3 bases: TGTGCCAGCAGTGAAGCATTCCAGGGGGAGCGGCCCCAGCATTTT. It encodes CASSEAFQGERPQHF.

The CDR3 loop is CASSSLAGGLRKQFF. The CDR3, as DNA: TGTGCCAGCAGTTCCCTAGCGGGGGGCCTCCGGAAGCAGTTCTTC. The J gene is TRBJ2-1, the V gene TRBV27; TRBD2 agrees at 11 bases. The germline V gene encodes CDR1 MNHEY and CDR2 SMNVEV (reference sequence). V shed 4 bases, J shed 11 bases, and the junction held 10 bases outside the gene matches. The CDR3 sequence is 15 residues long.

This clone has only a few counts. The chain recombines TRBV4-1 with TRBJ2-7; no clear D. The V gene lost 3 bases and the J gene lost 2 bases, with 11 bases spanning the gap. Germline V gene data show CDR1 as MGHRA and CDR2 as YSYEKL. The CDR3 runs to 14 residues. This CDR3 reads CASSQTPNPYEQYF. The CDR3 nucleotides read TGCGCCAGCAGCCAGACACCAAATCCCTACGAGCAGTACTTC.

The chain is built from TRBV18 and TRBJ2-1, with a tentative D call TRBD2 (5 bases). The CDR3 has 12 amino acids. CDR1 is KGHSH, CDR2 LQKENI, per germline. V gave up 3 bases and J gave up 7 bases, with 7 bases separating them. DNA of the CDR3: TGTGCCAGCTCACCCGAGCGGAATGAGCAGTTCTTC. It encodes CASSPERNEQFF.

The table lists this clone with a few counts. The CDR3 here is CASSVGLLSSYNEQFF. CDR3 coding DNA: TGTGCCAGCAGTGTGGGACTTTTGAGCTCCTACAATGAGCAGTTCTTC. The rearrangement links TRBV6-1 to TRBJ2-1, with D possibly being TRBD2 (6 bases). This CDR3 has 16 amino acids. CDR1 MNHNS and CDR2 SASEGT come from the germline V gene. Deletions cut 4 bases from V and 0 bases from J, with 13 bases between.

This clone was seen only a few times. The CDR3 DNA sequence: TGTGCCAGCAGCTTGGATCAATCTGGGGCCAACGTCCTGACTTTC. It codes for CASSLDQSGANVLTF. The chain combines TRBV5-4 with TRBJ2-6, with D unclear. This CDR3 is built from 15 residues. V was trimmed by 0 bases and J by 1 base, leaving 5 bases between them. Germline CDR1 is SGHNT and CDR2 is YYREEE (reference sequence).

This sequence joins TRBV15 and TRBJ1-2, with a tentative D call TRBD1 (6 bases). The V end was cut by 5 bases, the J end by 3 bases, with 13 bases between. This CDR3 has 14 residues. Germline values: CDR1 LNHNV, CDR2 YYDKDF (reference sequence). The CDR3 spells CATSGNRDYYGYTF. CDR3 bases: TGTGCCACCAGCGGAAACAGGGATTACTATGGCTACACCTTC.

The rearrangement joins TRBV14 to TRBJ2-7; D is ambiguous. Trimming cost V 4 bases and J 7 bases, with 17 bases left between them. From germline, CDR1 is SGHDN and CDR2 FVKESK. CDR3 length: 14 residues. CDR3 sequence (DNA): TGTGCCAGCAGCCCCACCGGACCGTTAAATGAGCAGTACTTC. Its translation is CASSPTGPLNEQYF.

The rearrangement uses TRBV7-9 and TRBJ1-3, with D unclear. There are 12 residues in the CDR3. The V end lost 1 base, the J end lost 4 bases, and 2 bases lay between the germline ends. Per the germline V gene, CDR1 is SEHNR and CDR2 is FQNEAQ (reference sequence). In DNA form, the CDR3 reads TGTGCCAGCAGCTTAGAGGGAAACACCATATATTTT. Protein product: CASSLEGNTIYF.

The V and J genes are TRBV10-3 and TRBJ2-1; 12 bases align to TRBD2. The CDR3 consists of 20 residues. The trim removed 0 bases at V and 4 bases at J, leaving 13 bases unmatched. Germline CDR1 and CDR2: ENHRY and SYGVKD. As DNA, the CDR3 is TGTGCCATCAGTGAGTCGCTAGCGGGAGGGACCGAGCATATTTACAATGAGCAGTTCTTC. This codes for CAISESLAGGTEHIYNEQFF.

The genes are TRBV7-2 and TRBJ2-2; D unclear. The V end was cut by 5 bases, the J end by 1 base, with 8 bases between. The CDR3 is 14 amino acids. CDR1 is SGHTA and CDR2 is FQGNSA in the germline V gene. The DNA of the CDR3 is TGTGCCAGCAGCCCCTGGGGGAACACCGGGGAGCTGTTTTTT. It encodes CASSPWGNTGELFF.

The chain combines TRBV10-3 with TRBJ1-2; D not resolved. The V end was cut by 0 bases, the J end by 6 bases, with 14 bases between. This CDR3 contains 15 residues. Looked up from germline, CDR1 is ENHRY and CDR2 is SYGVKD. CDR3 residues: CAISESEALRDGYTF. In DNA form, the CDR3 reads TGTGCCATCAGTGAGTCCGAAGCCTTGAGGGATGGCTACACCTTC.

The CDR3 DNA sequence: TGTGCCAGCATGACAGGGGCCAGGATTGCCGGGGAGCTGTTTTTT. The encoded protein is CASMTGARIAGELFF. The chain combines TRBV6-5 with TRBJ2-2; 8 bases fit TRBD1. CDR1 is MNHEY, CDR2 SVGAGI, per germline. J lost 6 bases, V lost 7 bases, and 10 bases had no gene match. The CDR3 totals 15 residues.

The chain has TRBV5-1 and TRBJ2-7; 8 nucleotides agree with TRBD2. The V and J ends lost 1 base and 1 base, in that order; junction bases with no gene match: 4. There are 15 residues in the CDR3. Per the germline V gene, CDR1 is SGHRS and CDR2 is YFSETQ. CDR3 amino acids: CASSLSGGKSYEQYF. CDR3 DNA: TGCGCCAGCAGCTTGTCGGGGGGGAAGTCCTACGAGCAGTACTTC.

The rearrangement joins TRBV18 to TRBJ2-2; D possibly corresponds to TRBD2 (6 bases). The germline V gene encodes CDR1 KGHSH and CDR2 LQKENI. This CDR3 contains 15 residues. Trimming removed 8 bases from V and 1 base from J, with 14 bases in between. The CDR3 sequence: CASLLSGGNTGELFF. The CDR3 DNA sequence: TGTGCCAGCCTTCTTAGCGGAGGGAACACCGGGGAGCTGTTTTTT.